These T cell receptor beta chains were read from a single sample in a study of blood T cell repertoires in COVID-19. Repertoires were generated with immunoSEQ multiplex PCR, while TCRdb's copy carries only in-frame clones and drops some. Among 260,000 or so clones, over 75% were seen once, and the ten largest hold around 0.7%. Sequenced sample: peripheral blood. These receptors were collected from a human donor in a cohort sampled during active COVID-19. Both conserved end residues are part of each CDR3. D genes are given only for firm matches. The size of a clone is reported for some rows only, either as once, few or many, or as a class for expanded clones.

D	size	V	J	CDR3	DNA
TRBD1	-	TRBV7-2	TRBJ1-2	CASSFATGIDGYTF	TGTGCCAGCAGCTTTGCGACAGGGATAGATGGCTACACCTTC
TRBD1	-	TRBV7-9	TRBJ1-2	CASSVTGGSGYGYTF	TGTGCCAGCAGCGTTACAGGGGGTAGCGGCTATGGCTACACCTTC
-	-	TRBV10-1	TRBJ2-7	CASSDPGEGAYEQYF	TGCGCCAGCAGTGATCCCGGGGAGGGGGCCTACGAGCAGTACTTC
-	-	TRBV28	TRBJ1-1	CASRPPVNTEAFF	TGTGCCAGCAGGCCCCCGGTGAACACTGAAGCTTTCTTT
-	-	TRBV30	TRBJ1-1	CAWSSGRTSQAFF	TGTGCCTGGAGTAGTGGGCGAACAAGTCAAGCTTTCTTT
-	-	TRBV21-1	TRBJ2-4	CASSKDLALAKNIQYF	TGTGCCAGCAGCAAAGACCTTGCACTAGCCAAAAACATTCAGTACTTC
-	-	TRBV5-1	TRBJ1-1	CASSEQGATRFWFF	TGCGCCAGCAGCGAGCAGGGTGCAACCCGGTTTTGGTTCTTT
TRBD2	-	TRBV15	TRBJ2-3	CATERGSTDTQYF	TGTGCCACCGAGCGGGGGTCCACAGATACGCAGTATTTT
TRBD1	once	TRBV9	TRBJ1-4	CASSETGGNEKLFF	TGTGCCAGCAGCGAAACAGGGGGAAATGAAAAACTGTTTTTT
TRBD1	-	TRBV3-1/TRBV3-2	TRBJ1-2	CASSQEGTGHPWSSDGYTF	TGTGCCAGCAGCCAAGAGGGGACAGGGCACCCTTGGAGTTCGGATGGCTACACCTTC
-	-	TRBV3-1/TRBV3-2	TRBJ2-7	CASSHGDYEQYF	TGTGCCAGCAGCCACGGTGACTACGAGCAGTACTTC
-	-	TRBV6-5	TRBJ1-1	CASLYEEGTEAFF	TGTGCCAGCCTTTATGAGGAAGGCACTGAAGCTTTCTTT
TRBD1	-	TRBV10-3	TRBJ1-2	CAISESDRVVHGYTF	TGTGCCATCAGTGAGTCGGACAGGGTTGTCCATGGCTACACCTTC
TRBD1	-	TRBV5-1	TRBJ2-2	CASSPLGTAHSGNTGELFF	TGCGCCAGCAGCCCCCTCGGGACAGCCCACTCCGGGAACACCGGGGAGCTGTTTTTT
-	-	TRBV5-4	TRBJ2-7	CASSLRGSEQYF	TGTGCCAGCAGCTTGCGAGGATCCGAGCAGTACTTC
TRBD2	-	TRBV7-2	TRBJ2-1	CASSLAGGLAEYNEQFF	TGTGCCAGCAGCTTAGCGGGAGGACTAGCGGAGTACAATGAGCAGTTCTTC
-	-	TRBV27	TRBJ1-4	CASAERRSAGPMSGIAEKLFF	TGTGCCAGCGCCGAACGACGGTCGGCGGGGCCCATGTCCGGGATTGCGGAAAAACTGTTTTTT
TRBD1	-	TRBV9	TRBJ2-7	CASSVEGAYEQYF	TGTGCCAGCAGCGTAGAGGGGGCTTACGAGCAGTACTTC
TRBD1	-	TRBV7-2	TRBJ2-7	CASSRRDRGTGFPYF	TGTGCCAGCAGCCGTCGGGACAGGGGGACCGGGTTTCCGTACTTC
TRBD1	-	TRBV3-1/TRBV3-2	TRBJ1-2	CASSWVDRESGYTF	TGTGCCAGCAGCTGGGTCGACAGGGAAAGCGGCTACACCTTC
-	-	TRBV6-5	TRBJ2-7	CASRTTATYEQYF	TGTGCCAGCAGGACGACAGCCACCTACGAGCAGTACTTC
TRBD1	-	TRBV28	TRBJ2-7	CATGTGPSYEQYF	TGTGCCACAGGGACAGGGCCTAGCTACGAGCAGTACTTC
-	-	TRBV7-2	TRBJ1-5	CASSLYENQPQHF	TGTGCCAGCAGCTTATACGAGAATCAGCCCCAGCATTTT
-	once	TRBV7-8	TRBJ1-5	CASSLGAGRNQPQHF	TGTGCCAGCAGCTTAGGGGCCGGGAGGAATCAGCCCCAGCATTTT
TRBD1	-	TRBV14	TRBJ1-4	CASSQAQGYATNEKLFF	TGTGCCAGCAGCCAAGCACAGGGGTATGCAACTAATGAAAAACTGTTTTTT
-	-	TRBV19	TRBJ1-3	CASSIDREYGNTIYF	TGTGCCAGTAGTATAGATCGGGAATACGGAAACACCATATATTTT
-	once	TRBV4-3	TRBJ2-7	CASSPGGGSYEQYF	TGCGCCAGTAGTCCTGGGGGCGGCTCCTACGAGCAGTACTTC
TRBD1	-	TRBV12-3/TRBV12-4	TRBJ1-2	CASRSTGSDGYTF	TGTGCCAGCAGGTCGACAGGGTCGGATGGCTACACCTTC
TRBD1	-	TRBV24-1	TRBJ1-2	CATSTGQGTGGYTF	TGTGCCACCAGTACGGGACAGGGGACGGGCGGCTACACCTTC
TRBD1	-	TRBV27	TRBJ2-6	CASSFFPQGPTSGANVLTF	TGTGCCAGCAGTTTTTTCCCACAGGGGCCGACATCTGGGGCCAACGTCCTGACTTTC
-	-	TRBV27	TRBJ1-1	CASSLYDTRTEAFF	TGTGCCAGCAGTTTATATGACACTCGCACTGAAGCTTTCTTT
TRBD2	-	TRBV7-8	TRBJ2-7	CASSSGTSGRSYEQYF	TGTGCCAGCAGCTCCGGGACTAGCGGGAGATCCTACGAGCAGTACTTC
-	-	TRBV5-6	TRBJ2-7	CASSLTIFYEQYF	TGTGCCAGCAGCTTGACTATCTTCTACGAGCAGTACTTC
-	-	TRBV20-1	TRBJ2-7	CSASLQNYEQYF	TGCAGTGCTAGTCTGCAGAACTACGAGCAGTACTTC
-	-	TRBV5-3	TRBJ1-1	CASWGRQDHTEAFF	TGTGCCAGTTGGGGGAGACAGGATCACACTGAAGCTTTCTTT
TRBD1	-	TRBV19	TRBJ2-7	CASSRQGDYEQYF	TGTGCCAGTAGTCGACAGGGAGACTACGAGCAGTACTTC
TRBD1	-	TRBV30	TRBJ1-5	CAWMHRDRVNQPQHF	TGTGCCTGGATGCACCGGGACAGGGTTAATCAGCCCCAGCATTTT
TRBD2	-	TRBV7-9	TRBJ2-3	CASSGGVGTDTQYF	TGTGCCAGCAGCGGGGGGGTTGGCACAGATACGCAGTATTTT
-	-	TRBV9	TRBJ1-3	CASSAREGVGNTIYF	TGTGCCAGCAGCGCCCGGGAGGGCGTTGGAAACACCATATATTTT
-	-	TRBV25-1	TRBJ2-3	CASSDRLVSPPNTQYF	TGTGCCAGCAGTGACCGACTAGTTTCCCCCCCCAATACGCAGTATTTT
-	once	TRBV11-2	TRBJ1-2	CASSLGQGALGYTF	TGTGCCAGCAGCTTAGGCCAAGGGGCGCTTGGCTACACCTTC
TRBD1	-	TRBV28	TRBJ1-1	CASSPGGQINTEAFF	TGTGCCAGCTCCCCAGGGGGTCAGATTAACACTGAAGCTTTCTTT
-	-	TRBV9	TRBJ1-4	CASSTRGGTNEKLFF	TGTGCCAGCAGCACGAGGGGAGGGACTAATGAAAAACTGTTTTTT
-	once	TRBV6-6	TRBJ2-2	CASSFSVPNTGELFF	TGTGCCAGCAGCTTTAGCGTCCCGAACACCGGGGAGCTGTTTTTT
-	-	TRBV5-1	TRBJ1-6	CASSLTGPTSPLHF	TGCGCCAGCAGCTTGACAGGGCCAACTTCACCCCTCCACTTT
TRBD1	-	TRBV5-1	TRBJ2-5	CASTSDRGPQETQYF	TGCGCCAGCACCTCCGACAGGGGTCCCCAAGAGACCCAGTACTTC
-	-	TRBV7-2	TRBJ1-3	CASSLTISGNTIYF	TGTGCCAGCAGCCTGACAATCTCTGGAAACACCATATATTTT
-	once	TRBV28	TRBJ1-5	CASTEKQGFNQPQHF	TGTGCCAGTACCGAGAAGCAGGGGTTCAATCAGCCCCAGCATTTT
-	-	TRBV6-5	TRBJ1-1	CASAFRGRNTEAFF	TGTGCCAGCGCATTCAGGGGAAGGAACACTGAAGCTTTCTTT
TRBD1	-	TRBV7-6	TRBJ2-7	CASSLVTGQGATEQYF	TGTGCCAGCAGTTTAGTGACGGGACAGGGGGCAACGGAGCAGTACTTC
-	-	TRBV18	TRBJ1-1	CASSSDSFAEAFF	TGTGCCAGCTCATCCGACAGTTTCGCTGAAGCTTTCTTT